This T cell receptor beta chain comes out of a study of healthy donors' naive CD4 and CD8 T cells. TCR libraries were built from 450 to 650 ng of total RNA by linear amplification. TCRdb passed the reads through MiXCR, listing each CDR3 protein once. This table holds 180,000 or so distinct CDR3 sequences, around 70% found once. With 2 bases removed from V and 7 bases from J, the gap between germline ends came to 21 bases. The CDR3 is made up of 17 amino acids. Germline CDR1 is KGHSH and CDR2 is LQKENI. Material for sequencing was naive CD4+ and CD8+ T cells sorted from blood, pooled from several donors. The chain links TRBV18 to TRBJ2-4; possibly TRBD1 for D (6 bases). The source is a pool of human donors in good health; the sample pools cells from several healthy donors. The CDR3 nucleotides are TGTGCCAGCTCACCATTAACCGGGGCAGGGGTCCGGAACATTCAGTACTTC. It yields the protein CASSPLTGAGVRNIQYF.